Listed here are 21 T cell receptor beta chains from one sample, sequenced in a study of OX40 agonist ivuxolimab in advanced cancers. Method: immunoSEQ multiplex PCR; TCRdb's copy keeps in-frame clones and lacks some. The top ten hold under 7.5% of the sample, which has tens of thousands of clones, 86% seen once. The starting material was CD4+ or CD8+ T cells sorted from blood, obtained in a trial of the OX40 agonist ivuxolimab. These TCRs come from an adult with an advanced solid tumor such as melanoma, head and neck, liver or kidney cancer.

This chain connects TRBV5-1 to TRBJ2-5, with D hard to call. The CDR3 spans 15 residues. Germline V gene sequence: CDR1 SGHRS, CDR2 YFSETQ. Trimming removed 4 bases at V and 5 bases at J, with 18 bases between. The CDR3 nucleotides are TGCGCCAGCAGCCGAAATCTTGACGTAATGGAGACCCAGTACTTC. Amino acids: CASSRNLDVMETQYF.

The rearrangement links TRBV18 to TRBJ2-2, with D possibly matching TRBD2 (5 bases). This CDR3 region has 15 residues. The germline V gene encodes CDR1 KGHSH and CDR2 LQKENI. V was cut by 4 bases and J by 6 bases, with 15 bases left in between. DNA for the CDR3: TGTGCCAGCTCACGGGCGCTAGCCGAGGCCGGGGAGCTGTTTTTT. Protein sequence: CASSRALAEAGELFF. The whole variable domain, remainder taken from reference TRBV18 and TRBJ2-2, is NAGVMQNPRHLVRRRGQEARLRCSPMKGHSHVYWYRQLPEEGLKFMVYLQKENIIDESGMPKERFSAEFPKEGPSILRIQQVVRGDSAAYFCASSRALAEAGELFFGEGSRLTVL.

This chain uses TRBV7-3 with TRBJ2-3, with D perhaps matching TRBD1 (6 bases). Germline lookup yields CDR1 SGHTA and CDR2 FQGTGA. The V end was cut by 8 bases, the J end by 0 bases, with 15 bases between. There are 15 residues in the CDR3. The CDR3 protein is CASSGPGASTDTQYF. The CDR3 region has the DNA TGTGCCAGCTCTGGTCCAGGGGCTAGCACAGATACGCAGTATTTT. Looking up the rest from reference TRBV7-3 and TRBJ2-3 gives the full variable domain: GAGVSQTPSNKVTEKGKYVELRCDPISGHTALYWYRQSLGQGPEFLIYFQGTGAADDSGLPNDRFFAVRPEGSVSTLKIQRTERGDSAVYLCASSGPGASTDTQYFGPGTRLTVL.

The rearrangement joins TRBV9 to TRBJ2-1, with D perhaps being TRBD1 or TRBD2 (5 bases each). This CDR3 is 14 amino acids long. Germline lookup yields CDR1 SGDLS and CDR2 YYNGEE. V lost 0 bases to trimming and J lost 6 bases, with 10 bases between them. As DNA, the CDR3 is TGTGCCAGCAGCGTAGGAACTAGGGGCAATGAGCAGTTCTTC. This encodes CASSVGTRGNEQFF.

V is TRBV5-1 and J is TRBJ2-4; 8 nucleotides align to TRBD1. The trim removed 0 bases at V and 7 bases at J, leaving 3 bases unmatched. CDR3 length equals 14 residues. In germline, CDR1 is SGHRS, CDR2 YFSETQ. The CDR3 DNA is TGCGCCAGCAGCTTGGAACAGGGGGTCAACATTCAGTACTTC. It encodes CASSLEQGVNIQYF.

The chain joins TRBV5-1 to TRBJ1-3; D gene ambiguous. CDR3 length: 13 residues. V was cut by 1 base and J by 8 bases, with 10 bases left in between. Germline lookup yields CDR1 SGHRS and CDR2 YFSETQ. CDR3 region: CASSLLLGDTIYF. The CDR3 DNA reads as TGCGCCAGCAGCTTGCTGTTGGGCGACACCATATATTTT.

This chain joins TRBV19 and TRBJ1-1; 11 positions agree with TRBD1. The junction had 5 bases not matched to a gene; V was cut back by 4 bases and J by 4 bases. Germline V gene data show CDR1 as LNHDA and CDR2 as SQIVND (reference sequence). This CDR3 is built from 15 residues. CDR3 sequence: CASSNPGTGGTEAFF. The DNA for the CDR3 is TGTGCCAGTAGTAACCCCGGGACAGGGGGCACTGAAGCTTTCTTT.

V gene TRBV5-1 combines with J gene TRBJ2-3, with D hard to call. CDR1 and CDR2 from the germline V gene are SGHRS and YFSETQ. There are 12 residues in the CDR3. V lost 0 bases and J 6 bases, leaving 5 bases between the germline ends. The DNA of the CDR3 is TGCGCCAGCAGCTTGGTGGGCGATACGCAGTATTTT. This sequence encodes CASSLVGDTQYF.

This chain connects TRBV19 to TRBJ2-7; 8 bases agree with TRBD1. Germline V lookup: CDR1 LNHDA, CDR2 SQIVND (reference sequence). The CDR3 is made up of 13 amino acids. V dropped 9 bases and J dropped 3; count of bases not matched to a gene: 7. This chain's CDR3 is CASRLDRGYEQYF. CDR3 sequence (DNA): TGTGCCAGCCGACTAGACAGGGGCTACGAGCAGTACTTC. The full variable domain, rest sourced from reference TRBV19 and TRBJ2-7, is DGGITQSPKYLFRKEGQNVTLSCEQNLNHDAMYWYRQDPGQGLRLIYYSQIVNDFQKGDIAEGYSVSREKKESFPLTVTSAQKNPTAFYLCASRLDRGYEQYFGPGTRLTVT.

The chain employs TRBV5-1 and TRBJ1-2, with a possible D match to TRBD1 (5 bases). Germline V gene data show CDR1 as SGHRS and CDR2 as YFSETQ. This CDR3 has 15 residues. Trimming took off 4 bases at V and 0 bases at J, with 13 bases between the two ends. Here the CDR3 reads CASSLLPGTNYGYTF. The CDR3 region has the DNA TGCGCCAGCAGCCTCCTTCCAGGGACTAACTATGGCTACACCTTC.

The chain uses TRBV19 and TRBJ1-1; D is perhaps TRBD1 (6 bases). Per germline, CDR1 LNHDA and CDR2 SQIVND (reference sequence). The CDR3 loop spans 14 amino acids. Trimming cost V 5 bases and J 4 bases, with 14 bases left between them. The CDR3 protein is CASSHRVGGTEAFF. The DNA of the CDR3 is TGTGCCAGTAGTCACAGGGTTGGCGGCACTGAAGCTTTCTTT.

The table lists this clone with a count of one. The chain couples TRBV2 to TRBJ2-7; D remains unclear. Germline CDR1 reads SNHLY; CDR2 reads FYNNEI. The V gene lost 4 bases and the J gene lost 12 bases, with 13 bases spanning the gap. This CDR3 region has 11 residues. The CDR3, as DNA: TGTGCCAGCAGTGTTTATGATGACTTGTACTTC. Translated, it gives CASSVYDDLYF.

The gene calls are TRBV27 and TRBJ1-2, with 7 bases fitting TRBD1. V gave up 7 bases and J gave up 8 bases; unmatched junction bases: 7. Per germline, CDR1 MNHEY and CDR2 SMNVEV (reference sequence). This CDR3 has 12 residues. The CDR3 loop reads CASTDRVGGYTF. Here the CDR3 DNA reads TGTGCCAGCACTGACAGGGTAGGAGGCTACACCTTC.

This chain's CDR3 is CASSEYTSGNTIYF. The CDR3 DNA reads TGCGCCAGCAGCGAATACACCTCTGGAAACACCATATATTTT. V gene TRBV5-1 combines with J gene TRBJ1-3; D is unresolved. Germline CDR1 SGHRS, CDR2 YFSETQ. This CDR3 has 14 residues. V was clipped by 4 bases and J by 0 bases, with 8 bases between them.

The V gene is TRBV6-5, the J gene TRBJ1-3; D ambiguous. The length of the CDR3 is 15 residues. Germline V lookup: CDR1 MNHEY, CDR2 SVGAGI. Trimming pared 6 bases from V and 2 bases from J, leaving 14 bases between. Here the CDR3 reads CASRPLDQAGNTIYF. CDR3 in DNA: TGTGCCAGCAGACCGTTGGACCAAGCTGGAAACACCATATATTTT.

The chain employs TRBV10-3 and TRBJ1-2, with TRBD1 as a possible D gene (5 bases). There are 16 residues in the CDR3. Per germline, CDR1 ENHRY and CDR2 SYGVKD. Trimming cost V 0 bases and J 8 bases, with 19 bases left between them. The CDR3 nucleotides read TGTGCCATCAGTGAGTCGAATGGGGCTTCGCTCAGGGGCTACACCTTC. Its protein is CAISESNGASLRGYTF.

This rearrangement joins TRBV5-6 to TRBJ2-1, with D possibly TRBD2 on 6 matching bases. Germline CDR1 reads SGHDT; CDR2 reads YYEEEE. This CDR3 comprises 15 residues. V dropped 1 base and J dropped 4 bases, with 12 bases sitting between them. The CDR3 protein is CASSLRISGYNEQFF. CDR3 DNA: TGTGCCAGCAGCTTGAGGATTAGCGGATACAATGAGCAGTTCTTC. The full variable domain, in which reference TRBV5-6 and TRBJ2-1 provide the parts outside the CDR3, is DAGVTQSPTHLIKTRGQQVTLRCSPKSGHDTVSWYQQALGQGPQFIFQYYEEEERQRGNFPDRFSGHQFPNYSSELNVNALLLGDSALYLCASSLRISGYNEQFFGPGTRLTVL.

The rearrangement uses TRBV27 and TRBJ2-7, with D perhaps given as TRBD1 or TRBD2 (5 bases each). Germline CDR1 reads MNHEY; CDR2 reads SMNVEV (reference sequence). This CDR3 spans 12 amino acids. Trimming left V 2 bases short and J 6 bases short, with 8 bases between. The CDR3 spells CASSLMGREQYF. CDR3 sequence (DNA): TGTGCCAGCAGTTTAATGGGACGCGAGCAGTACTTC.

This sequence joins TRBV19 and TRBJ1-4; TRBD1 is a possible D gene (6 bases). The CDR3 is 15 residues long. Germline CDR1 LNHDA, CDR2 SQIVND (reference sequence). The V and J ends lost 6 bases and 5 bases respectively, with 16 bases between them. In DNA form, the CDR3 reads TGTGCCAGTAGCCTAAAAGGGGGGCAAAATGAAAAACTGTTTTTT. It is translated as CASSLKGGQNEKLFF.

The DNA for the CDR3 is TGTGCCAGCAGTTTATTTATGGGACTAGGTGACACCGGGGAGCTGTTTTTT. Its translation: CASSLFMGLGDTGELFF. The chain has TRBV27 and TRBJ2-2; 8 bases are a match to TRBD2. Looked up from germline, CDR1 is MNHEY and CDR2 is SMNVEV (reference sequence). Unmatched junction bases numbered 7, after V lost 1 base and J lost 3 bases. The CDR3 is 17 amino acids.

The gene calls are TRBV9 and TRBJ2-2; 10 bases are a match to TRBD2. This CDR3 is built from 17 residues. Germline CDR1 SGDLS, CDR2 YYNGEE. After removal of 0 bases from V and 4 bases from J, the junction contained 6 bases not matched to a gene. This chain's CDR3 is CASSVGGAGGPTGELFF. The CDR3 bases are TGTGCCAGCAGCGTAGGGGGAGCGGGAGGGCCCACCGGGGAGCTGTTTTTT. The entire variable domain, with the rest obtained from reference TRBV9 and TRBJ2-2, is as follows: DSGVTQTPKHLITATGQRVTLRCSPRSGDLSVYWYQQSLDQGLQFLIQYYNGEERAKGNILERFSAQQFPDLHSELNLSSLELGDSALYFCASSVGGAGGPTGELFFGEGSRLTVL.